Each of the 14 T cell receptor beta chains below was sequenced from the same sample in a study of T cells in Graves' hyperthyroidism and ophthalmopathy (dated by TCRdb to the late 2010s). The library was built by means of multiplex PCR. Sequencing relied on an Illumina HiSeq 2000. TCR beta CDR3 regions were amplified from RNA transcripts. For the first round of RT-PCR on the TCR CDR3, the HTBI primer set was used together with the Qiagen OneStep RT-PCR kit. TCRdb reworked the public reads: Q25 trimming with fastp, MiXCR clone assembly, productive beta chains retained. Identical CDR3 protein sequences are pooled into one entry, listed with their most common genes and DNA. Recorded for this sample are 400,000 to 550,000 distinct CDR3 sequences; 24% of them occurred a single time. Approximately 10% of the sample comes from the top ten. Source material: blood. These TCRs come from a woman between 25 and 40 years old with Graves' ophthalmopathy.

The CDR3 loop reads CASSQVSGAPYGYTF. CDR3 coding DNA: TGTGCCAGCAGCCAAGTGTCCGGGGCTCCCTATGGCTACACCTTC. The gene calls are TRBV4-2 and TRBJ1-2, with D perhaps TRBD1 (5 bases). CDR1 is LGHNA and CDR2 is YNFKEQ in the germline V gene. Trimming left V 1 base short and J 4 bases short, with 13 bases between. The CDR3 has 15 residues.

V is TRBV20-1 and J is TRBJ2-7, with a tentative D call TRBD1 (6 bases). The CDR3 sequence is 14 residues long. Germline-derived CDR1 and CDR2 are DFQATT and SNEGSKA (reference sequence). Deletions cut 3 bases from V and 0 bases from J, with 12 bases between. The CDR3 bases are TGCAGTGCTAGCAACAGGGATTTCTCCTACGAGCAGTACTTC. Amino acids: CSASNRDFSYEQYF.

The table lists this clonotype with many counts. This sequence joins TRBV4-1 and TRBJ2-2, with 11 bases matching TRBD2. From germline, CDR1 is MGHRA and CDR2 YSYEKL. Germline trimming cut 1 base from V and 2 bases from J; bases unmatched to any gene: 0. The CDR3 contains 16 residues. The CDR3 loop is CASSQGLAGNTGELFF. The CDR3 DNA reads as TGCGCCAGCAGCCAAGGACTAGCGGGAAACACCGGGGAGCTGTTTTTT.

At least ten counts were recorded for this clonotype. V is TRBV6-2 or TRBV6-3 and J is TRBJ1-1; TRBD1 matches 10 bases. Losses at the gene ends were 4 bases for V and 0 bases for J; bases not matched to a gene: 5. The CDR3 has 16 residues. CDR1 is MNHEY, CDR2 SVGEGT, per germline. The CDR3 loop is CASSFDRGRVNTEAFF. CDR3 nucleotides: TGTGCCAGCAGTTTTGACAGGGGGCGGGTGAACACTGAAGCTTTCTTT.

There are many counts of this clonotype. The gene calls are TRBV12-3 or TRBV12-4 and TRBJ1-2, with D hard to call. There are 15 residues in the CDR3. Trimming pared 6 bases from V and 0 bases from J, leaving 14 bases between. The CDR3 DNA reads as TGTGCCAGCAGCGGAGGGTCCAGAGCTAACTATGGCTACACCTTC. Its translation is CASSGGSRANYGYTF.

The V call is TRBV4-2, the J call TRBJ2-7; 7 bases are shared with TRBD1. The CDR3 runs 14 residues. V was pared by 1 base and J by 3 bases, with 3 bases of the junction left unmatched. Germline assignment: CDR1 LGHNA and CDR2 YNFKEQ. The CDR3 DNA follows: TGTGCCAGCAGCCAAGGACAGGGAGACTACGAGCAGTACTTC. Its translation: CASSQGQGDYEQYF.

This clonotype has ten or more counts. This sequence joins TRBV5-1 and TRBJ2-5; D perhaps matches TRBD1 (6 bases). Germline CDR1 SGHRS, CDR2 YFSETQ. V lost 6 bases to trimming and J lost 4 bases, with 10 bases between them. CDR3 length equals 12 residues. The CDR3 reads CASTLQGETQYF. Here the CDR3 DNA reads TGCGCCAGCACCTTACAGGGAGAGACCCAGTACTTC.

This clonotype was seen many times. The CDR3 sequence: CSARKTGLNTEAFF. The CDR3 DNA reads TGCAGTGCTAGGAAGACAGGTTTGAACACTGAAGCTTTCTTT. This chain connects TRBV20-1 to TRBJ1-1; weak D call: TRBD1 (6 bases). The CDR3 has 14 amino acids. Germline V gene sequence: CDR1 DFQATT, CDR2 SNEGSKA (reference sequence). With 3 bases removed from V and 0 bases from J, the gap between germline ends came to 11 bases.

This clonotype was seen repeatedly, ten times or more. The chain combines TRBV3-1 with TRBJ2-7; TRBD2 agrees at 10 bases. Germline values: CDR1 LGHDT, CDR2 YNNKEL (reference sequence). V shed 1 base and J 3 bases; nucleotides not matched to a gene: 3. The length of the CDR3 is 15 residues. The CDR3 coding sequence is TGTGCCAGCAGCCAAGGAAGCGGGGGGGTCTACGAGCAGTACTTC. It is translated as CASSQGSGGVYEQYF.

This clonotype has just a few counts. The chain couples TRBV18 to TRBJ1-2; no clear D gene. The V gene's germline CDR1 is KGHSH and CDR2 LQKENI. Trimming removed 0 bases at V and 4 bases at J, with 12 bases between. CDR3 length equals 15 residues. The CDR3 loop reads CASSPPYNSGYGYTF. The CDR3 DNA follows: TGTGCCAGCTCACCACCGTACAATAGCGGCTATGGCTACACCTTC.

This clonotype has a count of ten or more. The chain employs TRBV7-2 and TRBJ1-1; no reliable D call. The germline CDR1 and CDR2 sequences are SGHTA and FQGNSA. V lost 2 bases and J 11 bases, leaving 12 bases between the germline ends. This CDR3 comprises 12 residues. CDR3 amino acids: CASSLRVGPAFF. As DNA, the CDR3 is TGTGCCAGCAGCTTAAGGGTCGGGCCGGCTTTCTTT.

This clonotype was counted at least ten times. V usage is TRBV12-3 or TRBV12-4 and J usage is TRBJ2-5; D is possibly TRBD1 (6 bases). The CDR3 has 14 amino acids. Trimming removed 5 bases from V and 5 bases from J, with 15 bases in between. This chain's CDR3 is CASSKQGLEETQYF. Here the CDR3 DNA reads TGTGCCAGCAGTAAACAGGGTTTGGAGGAGACCCAGTACTTC.

This clonotype occurred many times. The genes are TRBV27 and TRBJ2-7, with D uncertain. Germline V CDR1 and CDR2: MNHEY, SMNVEV (reference sequence). Trimming took 0 bases from V and 2 from J, leaving 8 bases between them. The CDR3 is 14 amino acids. The CDR3 DNA is TGTGCCAGCAGTTTATCCGTGACAACCTACGAGCAGTACTTC. Its protein product is CASSLSVTTYEQYF.

This clonotype was picked up a small number of times. The V gene is TRBV3-1, the J gene TRBJ1-5; maybe TRBD1 (6 bases). V gave up 3 bases and J gave up 6 bases, with 12 bases separating them. CDR1 and CDR2 (germline): LGHDT, YNNKEL (reference sequence). The CDR3 runs 14 residues. CDR3 DNA: TGTGCCAGCAGCCAGGATACAGGGTTTCAGCCCCAGCATTTT. This translates into CASSQDTGFQPQHF.